This passage covers 4 T cell receptor beta chains from one sample sequenced in a study of blood T cell repertoires in COVID-19. Sequencing used immunoSEQ multiplex PCR; TCRdb keeps in-frame clones, though not all of them. This sample has under 200,000 clones, with about 83% found just once. Sequencing input: PBMCs or T cells enriched from blood (not recorded which). Source of these receptors: a man between 40 and 49 years old with acute COVID-19.

V and J are TRBV11-3 and TRBJ2-7; TRBD1 matches 9 bases. This CDR3 is built from 15 residues. Germline assignment: CDR1 SGHNT and CDR2 YENEEA. With V trimmed by 5 bases and J by 3 bases, 8 bases remained unmatched. This chain's CDR3 is CASSGAGTGSYEQYF. The CDR3 DNA follows: TGTGCCAGCAGCGGTGCCGGGACAGGGAGCTACGAGCAGTACTTC.

This chain connects TRBV5-1 to TRBJ2-7, with 8 bases that match TRBD2. Germline CDR1 SGHRS, CDR2 YFSETQ. V lost 0 bases, J lost 2 bases, and 4 bases stayed unmatched. This CDR3 spans 15 amino acids. As DNA, the CDR3 is TGCGCCAGCAGCTTGGATAGAGCGGGGGCCTACGAGCAGTACTTC. Protein: CASSLDRAGAYEQYF.

J is TRBJ1-6 and V is TRBV7-9; the match to TRBD1 covers 8 bases. The CDR3 extends over 14 amino acids. The V gene's germline CDR1 is SEHNR and CDR2 FQNEAQ (reference sequence). V dropped 4 bases and J dropped 7; count of bases not matched to a gene: 3. CDR3 in amino acids: CASSWGTGNSPLHF. In nucleotides, the CDR3 is TGTGCCAGCAGCTGGGGGACAGGAAATTCACCCCTCCACTTT.

The V call is TRBV5-6, the J call TRBJ1-6, with D maybe TRBD1 (6 bases). Trimming shortened V by 5 bases and J by 7 bases, and 19 bases separated the two germline ends. The CDR3 consists of 16 residues. Germline CDR1 is SGHDT and CDR2 is YYEEEE. For the CDR3, the DNA is TGTGCCAGCAGGTCTACGGGACAAACCTCGAATTCACCCCTCCACTTT. It encodes CASRSTGQTSNSPLHF.